This T cell receptor (beta chain) was recorded in a study of T-cell reconstitution after alpha-beta-depleted transplantation in children. As to this clonotype: The antigen is not known.

Construction of the TCRbeta library involved unique molecular identifiers. TCRdb recomputed calls from the PCR reads with MiXCR, one row per CDR3 protein. This table holds around 270,000 distinct CDR3 sequences, over 7% found once. From germline, CDR1 is LGHDT and CDR2 YNNKEL (reference sequence). The V end lost 0 bases, the J end lost 0 bases, and 12 bases lay between the germline ends. This CDR3 spans 17 amino acids. Study-wide results and limits: Alpha-beta T cells about two months after transplant reportedly derived from several hundred expanded graft clones. Elevated TCRbeta diversity at day 60 was traced, in some patients, to surviving recipient T cells and thymic progenitors. Newly produced T cells mostly accounted for T-cell counts and diversity one year post-transplant.

Specimen: peripheral blood, collected 360 days after TCRalphabeta/CD19-depleted stem cell transplant. This TCR was recovered from a female patient aged 2 to 10 who had a stem cell transplant for Fanconi anemia, so the T cells may come from the graft donor. V is TRBV3-1 and J is TRBJ1-3; no definite D call. The CDR3 reads CASSQDYLDTSGNTIYF. In nucleotides, the CDR3 is TGTGCCAGCAGCCAAGACTATTTGGATACCTCTGGAAACACCATATATTTT.